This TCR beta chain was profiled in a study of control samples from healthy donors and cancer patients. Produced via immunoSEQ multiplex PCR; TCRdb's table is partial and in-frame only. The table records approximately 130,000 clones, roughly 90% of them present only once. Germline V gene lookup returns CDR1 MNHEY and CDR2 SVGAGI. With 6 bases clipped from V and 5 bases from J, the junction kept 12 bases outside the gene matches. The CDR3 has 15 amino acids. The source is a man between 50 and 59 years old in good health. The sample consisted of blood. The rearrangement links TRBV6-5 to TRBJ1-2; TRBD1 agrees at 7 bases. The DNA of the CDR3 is TGTGCCAGCAGCTCCCCTAGGCAGGGGGAATATGGCTACACCTTC. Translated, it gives CASSSPRQGEYGYTF.